Sequencing of this TCR beta chain was carried out in a study of human T cells and chemical hapten exposure. TCRdb used MiXCR to reprocess the RACE reads, holding one entry per CDR3 protein. The sample records about 170,000 distinct CDR3 sequences, approximately 30% being singletons. Study-wide results and caveats: Expanded TCRs produced significantly more large CDR3 similarity clusters than controls did. TCRs above 1 in 1000 frequency stayed constant with DPC sensitization.

The time point here: patch test 3, about 24 weeks after DPC sensitization. The treatment here: therapeutic diphenylcyclopropenone sensitization with weekly scalp DPC. The CDR3 spans 14 residues. Trimming took 5 bases from V and 3 from J; bases not matched to a gene: 7. Germline V gives CDR1 DFQATT, CDR2 SNEGSKA (reference sequence). On this clonotype itself: Its antigen remains unknown.

This sample comprised whole blood, obtained in connection with sensitization to the hapten diphenylcyclopropenone (DPC). The J gene is TRBJ1-5, the V gene TRBV20-1, with 7 bases that match TRBD1. This receptor was obtained from a woman under 30 with alopecia areata. Some clones in this sample may be carry-over from other donors' samples. This chain's CDR3 is CSAQPGQPNQPQHF. CDR3 in DNA: TGCAGTGCTCAGCCGGGACAGCCCAATCAGCCCCAGCATTTT.